Listed below are T cell receptor beta chains from one sample, sequenced in a study of post-analysis software for immune sequencing data. MiXCR, run by TCRdb on the PCR reads, gives a single entry per CDR3 protein. Found here are around 400,000 distinct CDR3 sequences, about a third of them singletons; the top ten hold under 15%. Sequenced: blood. These receptors were taken from a girl aged 5 to 17 with multiple sclerosis. Both conserved end residues are part of each CDR3. Fields, in order: V gene, clone size, J gene, D gene, CDR3 length, CDR3 DNA, CDR3 protein. The D gene is left open where the match is weak. A row's size may be missing; if present it is once, few, many or a size class.

TRBV4-1	few	TRBJ1-2	.	16	TGCGCCAGCAGCCAACCTTCTAGAGGGAGAACCTATGGCTACACCTTC	CASSQPSRGRTYGYTF
TRBV12-5	.	TRBJ2-3	.	17	TGTGCTAGTGGCCGTACAGGGGGAGGGTTGCGCACAGATACGCAGTATTTT	CASGRTGGGLRTDTQYF
TRBV7-9	.	TRBJ2-1	TRBD2	15	TGTGCCAGCACCCTAAGCGGGGGGTACTACAATGAGCAGTTCTTC	CASTLSGGYYNEQFF
TRBV5-5	once	TRBJ2-5	.	14	TGTGCCAGCAGACGACGTGACGGTCGGGGGACCCAGTACTTC	CASRRRDGRGTQYF
TRBV2	few	TRBJ2-7	.	16	TGTGCCAGCAGTGACTTAACCGGGACATGGAGAGGCGAGCAGTACTTC	CASSDLTGTWRGEQYF
TRBV20-1	.	TRBJ2-3	.	15	TGCAGTGCTAGAGACCCAGGAACACGCACAGATACGCAGTATTTT	CSARDPGTRTDTQYF
TRBV29-1	.	TRBJ2-1	TRBD2	16	TGCAGCGTGGGACTAGCGGGGGGGCCGGTGAGCGATGAGCAGTTCTTC	CSVGLAGGPVSDEQFF
TRBV6-5	many	TRBJ2-1	TRBD1	15	TGTGCCAGCAGTTACTCGAACCAGGGGGCGCGAGAGCAGTTCTTC	CASSYSNQGAREQFF
TRBV7-3	.	TRBJ2-2	.	13	TGTGCCAGCAGCTTAACAGGGGCCGGGGAGCTGTTTTTT	CASSLTGAGELFF
TRBV4-2	.	TRBJ2-2	TRBD2	17	TGTGCCAGCAGCCATCTCTCCGGGGGGGCCTTAACCGGGGAGCTGTTTTTT	CASSHLSGGALTGELFF
TRBV4-2	few	TRBJ1-4	.	19	TGTGCCAGCAGCCAAGATAGGGAGACAGGTGCCCCAACTAATGAAAAACTGTTTTTT	CASSQDRETGAPTNEKLFF
TRBV20-1	many	TRBJ1-2	TRBD1	14	TGCAGTGCTGACCCCGGGACAGGCCTGGATGGCTACACCTTC	CSADPGTGLDGYTF
TRBV15	few	TRBJ2-1	.	15	TGTGCCACCAGCCTAGACAGGACCCCCTACAATGAGCAGTTCTTC	CATSLDRTPYNEQFF
TRBV7-2	many	TRBJ2-3	.	13	TGTGCCAGCAGCTTAGGCCCCACAGATACGCAGTATTTT	CASSLGPTDTQYF
TRBV7-8	.	TRBJ1-5	.	15	TGTGCCAGCAGCTATCGTTCTTCGAGCAATCAGCCCCAGCATTTT	CASSYRSSSNQPQHF
TRBV19	.	TRBJ2-1	.	14	TGTGCCAGTAGTGAGACTAGTGCCTGGGGTGAGCAGTTCTTC	CASSETSAWGEQFF
TRBV20-1	.	TRBJ1-5	.	13	TGCAGTGGTAGAGACAGTTTTAATCAGCCCCAGCATTTT	CSGRDSFNQPQHF
TRBV20-1	.	TRBJ1-1	TRBD1	13	TGCAGTGCAGAGACAGGGAGGAACACTGAAGCTTTCTTT	CSAETGRNTEAFF
TRBV28	.	TRBJ2-3	.	13	TGTGCCAGCAGTTCCCTCCCCACAGATACGCAGTATTTT	CASSSLPTDTQYF
TRBV7-2	.	TRBJ1-2	TRBD1	16	TGTGCCAGCAGCTTTCCTGACAGGGTTGCTAACTATGGCTACACCTTC	CASSFPDRVANYGYTF
TRBV6-5	.	TRBJ1-2	.	14	TGTGCCAGCAGTTACGACAGGTCAGGAGATGGCTACACCTTC	CASSYDRSGDGYTF
TRBV12-3/TRBV12-4	.	TRBJ1-1	.	12	TGTGCCAGCAGGTACCCGAGATTACGAGCTTTCTTT	CASRYPRLRAFF
TRBV7-2	.	TRBJ2-1	TRBD2	16	TGTGCCAGCAGCTTCCGGACTAGCGGGGTCGCGGCTGAGCAGTTCTTC	CASSFRTSGVAAEQFF